A selection of T cell receptor beta chains follows, all from one sample in a study of response to subunit inactivated influenza vaccine. TCRdb used MiXCR to reprocess the RT-PCR reads, holding one entry per CDR3 protein. The repertoire consists of 600,000 to 850,000 distinct CDR3 sequences, with 12% to 15% occurring once and the leading ten covering approximately 7.6%. The sequencing used PBMCs from blood, collected 14 to 15 days before vaccination. Receptor source: a man aged 50 to 60 who received an inactivated influenza vaccine. Both conserved end residues are part of each CDR3. D genes are given only for firm matches. Some rows have no size entry. The others give once, few or many, or a class for an expanded clone.

abundance	d_gene	v_gene	j_gene	CDR3nt	CDR3aa
few	TRBD1	TRBV6-4	TRBJ1-1	TGTGCCAGCAGCAACAGGGGAGGAAGACTATATGGAGCTTTCTTT	CASSNRGGRLYGAFF
many	NA	TRBV5-1	TRBJ2-5	TGCGCCAGCAGCTTGTACCCGGGAGCGGAGAAGACCCAGTACTTC	CASSLYPGAEKTQYF
few	TRBD1	TRBV29-1	TRBJ2-7	TGCAGCGTTGGACAGGGGGGCCGGTCGCAGTACTTC	CSVGQGGRSQYF
NA	NA	TRBV12-3/TRBV12-4	TRBJ2-7	TGTGCCAGCAGCCCGTGGGGCCCTCCGAATGACTGGCAGTACTTC	CASSPWGPPNDWQYF
few	TRBD2	TRBV4-1	TRBJ2-1	TGCGCCAGCAGCCAGATAGCGGGGAGCTCCTACAATGAGCAGTTCTTC	CASSQIAGSSYNEQFF
few	TRBD1	TRBV24-1	TRBJ2-3	TGTGCCACCAGTGATTTCGGGGGACAGGGGATGGATACGCAGTATTTT	CATSDFGGQGMDTQYF
NA	TRBD2	TRBV20-1	TRBJ2-3	TGCAGTGCTAGTCCCCGACTAGCGGGGAGCACAGATACGCAGTATTTT	CSASPRLAGSTDTQYF
few	NA	TRBV4-3	TRBJ1-2	TGCGCCAGCAGCCACAACAGGGTGGCGGATGGCTACACCTTC	CASSHNRVADGYTF
NA	NA	TRBV6-1	TRBJ1-6	TGTGCCAGCGGAACCGGCCTAACCACGTATAATTCACCCCTCCACTTT	CASGTGLTTYNSPLHF
many	NA	TRBV4-2	TRBJ1-2	TGTGCCAGCAGCCAAGATCCGACAGTTAACTATGGCTACACCTTC	CASSQDPTVNYGYTF
few	NA	TRBV14	TRBJ2-7	TGTGCCAGCAGCCAAGATGAAGGCTTAGGGGTCTCCTACGAGCAGTACTTC	CASSQDEGLGVSYEQYF
few	NA	TRBV7-2	TRBJ2-3	TGTGCCAGCAGCTACACTGCAACAGATACGCAGTATTTT	CASSYTATDTQYF
few	NA	TRBV6-1	TRBJ2-1	TGTGCCAGCAGTCTGGACTTCTATGAGCAGTTCTTC	CASSLDFYEQFF
NA	NA	TRBV27	TRBJ1-5	TGTGCCAGCAGGCAAGGGCAGGGGAATCAGCCCCAGCATTTT	CASRQGQGNQPQHF
NA	TRBD1	TRBV2	TRBJ1-2	TGTGCCAGCGAGGGACAGGTCTATGGCTACACCTTC	CASEGQVYGYTF
NA	TRBD2	TRBV5-6	TRBJ2-7	TGTGCCAGCAGCTTGGCTACTAGCGGGGGACACTCCTACGAGCAGTACTTC	CASSLATSGGHSYEQYF
few	NA	TRBV2	TRBJ2-7	TGTGCCAGCAGCCTAACAGGATCGGGAGAGCAGTACTTC	CASSLTGSGEQYF
many	TRBD1	TRBV6-1	TRBJ1-2	TGTGCCAGCAGCGTTTTCTCTACGAGACAGGGCCCTAACTATGGCTACACCTTC	CASSVFSTRQGPNYGYTF
many	TRBD1	TRBV7-9	TRBJ2-2	TGTGCCAGCAGCCTGGACAGGCACACCGGGGAGCTGTTTTTT	CASSLDRHTGELFF
NA	NA	TRBV30	TRBJ1-3	TGTGCCTGGAGTGAGAGGGGATCGGGAAACACCATATATTTT	CAWSERGSGNTIYF
NA	TRBD2	TRBV11-2	TRBJ2-1	TGTGCCAGCAGCTCGGGCGGGACTAGCGGAAGCAGGTGGGACAATGAGCAGTTCTTC	CASSSGGTSGSRWDNEQFF
few	TRBD1	TRBV28	TRBJ2-7	TGTGCCAGCACCCCCCCGACAGGGGGCTCCTACGAGCAGTACTTC	CASTPPTGGSYEQYF
many	TRBD2	TRBV5-1	TRBJ2-1	TGCGCCAGCAGCAAGACTAGCGGGGGGTTGGATGAGCAGTTCTTC	CASSKTSGGLDEQFF
few	TRBD1	TRBV3-1	TRBJ1-3	TGTGCCAGCAGCGCCGCAGACCTAGGACAGGGAGGCCTTGGAAACACCATATATTTT	CASSAADLGQGGLGNTIYF
many	NA	TRBV7-6	TRBJ2-5	TGTGCCAGCAGACATCCTAGGGTAGCGAGTGAGACCCAGTACTTC	CASRHPRVASETQYF
NA	NA	TRBV19	TRBJ2-1	TGTGCCAGTAGTATAGCAGGGTCGCCTCCCAATGAGCAGTTCTTC	CASSIAGSPPNEQFF
few	TRBD2	TRBV20-1	TRBJ2-1	TGCAGTGGTTTGCGGCGGGAGATTATGAATGAGCAGTTCTTC	CSGLRREIMNEQFF
NA	NA	TRBV2	TRBJ2-7	TGTGCCAGCAAGGGTCGAAGCTCCTACGAGCAGTACTTC	CASKGRSSYEQYF
many	NA	TRBV12-3/TRBV12-4	TRBJ1-5	TGTGCCAGCAGTTGGACAGCCAATCAGCCCCAGCATTTT	CASSWTANQPQHF
many	TRBD2	TRBV7-3	TRBJ2-3	TGTGCCAGCAGCTCTTCTAGCGGGAGCACAGATACGCAGTATTTT	CASSSSSGSTDTQYF
few	TRBD1	TRBV7-9	TRBJ1-6	TGTGCCAGTGGGACAGACGACACCCTCCACTTT	CASGTDDTLHF
many	TRBD2	TRBV28	TRBJ2-7	TGTGCCAGCAGTTTAAGGCTAGCGGGAGGCAAAAGGGCCGAGCAGTACTTC	CASSLRLAGGKRAEQYF
few	NA	TRBV5-1	TRBJ2-6	TGCGCCAGCAGCCCTAGGATATTGCCAGGGGACGCAGGGGCCAACGTCCTGACTTTC	CASSPRILPGDAGANVLTF
NA	NA	TRBV6-2/TRBV6-3	TRBJ2-4	TGTGCCAGCAGTTCCACAGGATACATTCAGTACTTC	CASSSTGYIQYF
few	TRBD2	TRBV10-3	TRBJ2-1	TGTGCCATCAGTGACGGGCGGGGGGGCTCCAACAATGAGCAGTTCTTC	CAISDGRGGSNNEQFF
many	NA	TRBV29-1	TRBJ2-7	TGCAGCGTTTTGCCGTCTGCGGGGTACAACGAGCAGTACTTC	CSVLPSAGYNEQYF
few	NA	TRBV20-1	TRBJ2-7	TGCAGTGCTAGGGGGGTAATCTCCTACGAGCAGTACTTC	CSARGVISYEQYF
many	TRBD1	TRBV12-3/TRBV12-4	TRBJ1-5	TGTGCCAGCACGGGGGACAGTCGTCAGCCCCAGCATTTT	CASTGDSRQPQHF
few	NA	TRBV27	TRBJ2-7	TGTGCCAGCAGTTTAAGGGGACAGGGGGCTAGCGGGAGGGCCTCCTACGAGCAGTACTTC	CASSLRGQGASGRASYEQYF